The TCR beta chain described here comes from a study of T cell responses to AZD1222 COVID-19 vaccine. Points on this clone: Its antigen is still unknown.

The assay was immunoSEQ multiplex PCR, and TCRdb's table has in-frame clones only and misses some. The sample carries over 100,000 clones, over 75% recorded once. Whole-study results and caveats: Possibly, clonal diversity was underestimated; donors were largely white British and included more females.

The sequencing here drew on peripheral blood, taken 28 days after the second AZD1222 dose. This clonotype was obtained from an adult who received the AZD1222 COVID-19 vaccine.

The CDR3 spells CASSASGGSHGELFF. In DNA, the CDR3 is TGCGCCAGCAGCGCTAGCGGGGGGTCTCACGGGGAGCTGTTTTTT. The chain uses TRBV5-1 and TRBJ2-2, with 11 bases that match TRBD2. The V gene end was trimmed by 4 bases and the J gene end by 7 bases; junction bases not matched to a gene: 6. The CDR3 runs 15 residues. CDR1 is SGHRS and CDR2 is YFSETQ in the germline V gene.